These 8 T cell receptor beta chains came from one sample sequenced in a study of OX40 agonist ivuxolimab in advanced cancers. Method: immunoSEQ multiplex PCR; TCRdb's copy keeps in-frame clones and lacks some. The top ten hold more than 1% of the sample, which has around 64,000 clones, 80% seen once. The material was CD4+ or CD8+ T cells sorted from blood, obtained in a trial of the OX40 agonist ivuxolimab. The receptor set was obtained from an adult with an advanced solid tumor such as melanoma, head and neck, liver or kidney cancer.

This clone was seen more than once but under ten times. Different DNA sequences within this sample yield the same CDR3. J is TRBJ2-1 and V is TRBV6-1; D possibly corresponds to TRBD2 (6 bases). Germline V gives CDR1 MNHNS, CDR2 SASEGT. The germline V and J ends were trimmed by 6 bases and 6 bases, with 12 bases remaining between them. The length of the CDR3 is 13 residues. The CDR3 coding sequence is TGTGCCAGCAGGGGGAGGATGGCCAATGAGCAGTTCTTC. Protein sequence: CASRGRMANEQFF.

The chain is built from TRBV7-2 and TRBJ1-4, with D maybe TRBD1 (5 bases). Germline V gene lookup returns CDR1 SGHTA and CDR2 FQGNSA. CDR3 length equals 15 residues. V gave up 5 bases and J gave up 3 bases, with 13 bases separating them. DNA for the CDR3: TGTGCCAGCAGCGACAACGGGGACCCTAATGAAAAACTGTTTTTT. This encodes CASSDNGDPNEKLFF.

This clone turned up a few times. The chain recombines TRBV11-1 with TRBJ2-1; tentatively, D is TRBD1 (7 bases). CDR1 SGHAT and CDR2 FQDESV come from the germline V gene (reference sequence). The CDR3 is made up of 15 amino acids. The V end lost 2 bases, the J end lost 5 bases, and 13 bases lay between the germline ends. Written as DNA, the CDR3 is TGTGCCAGCAGCTTAAGGAGGGGGCCAGACAATGAGCAGTTCTTC. This gives the protein CASSLRRGPDNEQFF.

The V and J genes are TRBV7-2 and TRBJ2-3; possibly TRBD2 for D (7 bases). This CDR3 comprises 15 residues. Per germline, CDR1 SGHTA and CDR2 FQGNSA. V was cut by 8 bases and J by 3 bases, with 18 bases left in between. CDR3 DNA: TGTGCCAGCCATAAGAGGGGGGGGTATACAGATACGCAGTATTTT. It encodes CASHKRGGYTDTQYF.

This rearrangement joins TRBV2 to TRBJ2-7; D gene ambiguous. Trimming cost V 6 bases and J 0 bases, with 12 bases left between them. Germline CDR1 reads SNHLY; CDR2 reads FYNNEI. The CDR3 runs 14 residues. Written as DNA, the CDR3 is TGTGCCAGCAGCCCTAGAACTTTCTCCTACGAGCAGTACTTC. Protein: CASSPRTFSYEQYF. The full variable domain, with the rest looked up from reference TRBV2 and TRBJ2-7, is EPEVTQTPSHQVTQMGQEVILRCVPISNHLYFYWYRQILGQKVEFLVSFYNNEISEKSEIFDDQFSVERPDGSNFTLKIRSTKLEDSAMYFCASSPRTFSYEQYFGPGTRLTVT.

This chain joins TRBV20-1 and TRBJ1-2; D remains unclear. Trimming took 3 bases from V and 5 from J, leaving 7 bases between them. The CDR3 has 11 residues. Germline V lookup: CDR1 DFQATT, CDR2 SNEGSKA (reference sequence). CDR3 bases: TGCAGTGCTAGCCCCCCATATGGCTACACCTTC. Translating it yields CSASPPYGYTF.

This chain uses TRBV7-7 with TRBJ2-1; TRBD1 or TRBD2 may be the D gene (6 bases each). The CDR3 has 14 amino acids. Per germline, CDR1 SSHAT and CDR2 FNYEAQ (reference sequence). V was clipped by 5 bases and J by 7 bases, with 15 bases between them. CDR3 in DNA: TGTGCCAGCAGCCACGGGGGCCGACTGAATGAGCAGTTCTTC. Translated, it gives CASSHGGRLNEQFF.

The V gene is TRBV19, the J gene TRBJ2-7; a weak D match, TRBD1 (5 bases). The CDR3 length is 12 residues. Per germline, CDR1 LNHDA and CDR2 SQIVND (reference sequence). Between the trimmed V and J ends, which lost 4 bases and 2 bases, there was a span of 6 bases. This chain's CDR3 is CASSKTAYEQYF. CDR3 bases: TGTGCCAGTAGTAAGACAGCCTACGAGCAGTACTTC.